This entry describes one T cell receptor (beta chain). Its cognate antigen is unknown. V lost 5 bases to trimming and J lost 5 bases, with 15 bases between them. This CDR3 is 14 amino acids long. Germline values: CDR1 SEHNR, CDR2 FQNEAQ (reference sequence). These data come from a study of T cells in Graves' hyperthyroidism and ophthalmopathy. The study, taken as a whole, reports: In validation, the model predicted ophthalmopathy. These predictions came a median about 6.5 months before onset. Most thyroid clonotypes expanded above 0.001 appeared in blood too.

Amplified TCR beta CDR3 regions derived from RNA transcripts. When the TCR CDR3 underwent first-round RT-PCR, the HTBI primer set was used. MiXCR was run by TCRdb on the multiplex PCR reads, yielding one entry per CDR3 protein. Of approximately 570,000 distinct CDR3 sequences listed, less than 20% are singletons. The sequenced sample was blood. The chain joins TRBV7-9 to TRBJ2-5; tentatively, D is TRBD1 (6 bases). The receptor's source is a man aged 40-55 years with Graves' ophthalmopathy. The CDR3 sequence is CASSRSQGQETQYF. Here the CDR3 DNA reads TGTGCCAGCAGCCGTTCTCAGGGGCAGGAGACCCAGTACTTC.